This paragraph covers one T cell receptor beta chain sequence. Its antigen target is currently unknown. No per-base quality is available; no much larger clone lies one base away. According to the study, the label for this sample's treatment or condition signals: live attenuated yellow fever vaccine strain. At every blood-draw timepoint, two biological replicates of bulk PBMCs were collected. PBMCs were isolated from peripheral blood using a standard Ficoll-Paque protocol. TriZol was used to extract RNA from bulk PBMCs, from CD4 and CD8 fractions, and from dextramer-positive and dextramer-negative fractions. TCR cDNA was synthesized by 5'RACE template switching, which introduced a universal primer site and unique molecular identifiers. cDNA synthesis was primed from both the TCR alpha and TCR beta constant segments. Library amplification involved two PCR steps, and the second step added sample barcodes and sequencing adapters. Sequencing of libraries was done on Illumina HiSeq 2500 (2x100 bp) or NovaSeq (2x150 bp). The original methods were these. MIGEC handled demultiplexing of reads and collapsing into UMI consensus sequences, while MiXCR performed V(D)J alignment. Vaccine-responding clonotypes were identified with edgeR using replicate PBMC samples, with FDR below 0.01 and a log2 fold change above 5 up to day 15 being required. Each bulk clonotype received a CD4 or CD8 identity based on whether the sequenced CD4 or CD8 repertoire contained that clonotype at higher abundance. The public reads were reprocessed in TCRdb via fastp at Q25 and MiXCR, keeping in-frame beta chains. Every entry covers one CDR3 protein and lists the most common genes and DNA from its rows. The V and J calls shown here were made by TCRdb, not taken from the authors' results. The sample data list almost 600,000 distinct CDR3 sequences, and approximately 13% of these were observed just once. In total, the top ten clones hold 11% to 15% of the sample.

The data were obtained in a study of T cells after yellow fever vaccination (dated by TCRdb to between 2018 and 2020). Regarding the research as a whole: The SMART-Seq v4 Ultra Low Input RNA kit was used to prepare libraries from fractions with low cell numbers. To track T-cell clones before and after primary and booster YFV17D yellow fever vaccination, bulk TCR alpha and beta repertoires were sequenced longitudinally. Two healthy male donors made up the cohort, one aged 18 to 30 years and the other aged 30 to 40 years. Blood samples were taken at several timepoints before and after primary and secondary immunization, and bulk PBMC replicates and cell subsets were isolated.

What the work shows at the level of the full study, not this receptor alone: The study included only two donors, which limits how far the findings can be generalized. Most clones expanded after primary vaccination (around 96% of CD4 and 88% of CD8) were re-detected after the booster, suggesting that broad memory maintenance occurred. A small fraction of clonotypes appeared in both the CD4 and CD8 compartments, likely as a result of convergent recombination. Compared with the primary T-cell response, the secondary T-cell response was weaker but faster, peaking on day 5 rather than day 15. Computational filtering was required because FACS-sorted repertoires could contain abundant contaminating clonotypes from the bulk population.

The TCR was taken from a man under 40 who received the YFV17D yellow fever vaccine. The sample in question was PBMCs, obtained on the day of the yellow fever booster vaccination.

The CDR3 reads CASSSPKLAGVETQYF. The DNA sequence is TGTGCCAGCAGCTCCCCCAAACTAGCGGGAGTAGAGACCCAGTACTTC. The rearranged chain carries TRBV7-2 and TRBJ2-5; 11 bases in between match TRBD2. The CDR3 sequence holds 16 residues, the cysteine and phenylalanine included. The retained sequence is limited to the CDR3, 48 bases, with the frame set at the first base. CDR1 and CDR2, per the germline V gene, are SGHTA and FQGNSA. Compared with germline, V lacks 4 bases and J lacks 4 bases; bases without a gene match: 8.